These 27 T cell receptor beta chains originate from one sample sequenced in a study of CD8+CD57+ T cells in acquired aplastic anemia. Whoever was chosen for sequencing had shown CD8+CD57+ cell expansion by flow cytometry. Investigators profiled TCR beta VDJ and CDR3 from genomic DNA template. MiXCR, applied by TCRdb to the reads, yields one record per CDR3 protein. The table has around 200,000 distinct CDR3 sequences, less than 60% seen once. Sequencing was carried out using sorted CD4+, CD8+, or CD8+CD57+ T cells (not recorded which) from PBMCs. The receptors were gathered from a human donor with aplastic anemia.

This clonotype was recorded at least ten times. CDR3 protein: CATGRFANTGELFF. The CDR3 region has the DNA TGTGCCACCGGACGGTTCGCGAACACCGGGGAGCTGTTTTTT. J is TRBJ2-2 and V is TRBV2; D not resolved. This CDR3 has 14 amino acids. V was clipped by 10 bases and J by 0 bases, with 12 bases between them. Germline CDR1 SNHLY, CDR2 FYNNEI.

This clonotype showed up many times. This rearrangement joins TRBV5-4 to TRBJ2-5, with D unclear. The germline V gene encodes CDR1 SGHNT and CDR2 YYREEE (reference sequence). Trimming cost V 4 bases and J 5 bases, with 18 bases left between them. CDR3 size: 15 residues. The CDR3 bases are TGTGCCAGCAGCCGTGACGTCCCCCGCACGGAGACCCAGTACTTC. Translating gives CASSRDVPRTETQYF.

The chain uses TRBV10-3 and TRBJ1-2; 7 nucleotides agree with TRBD1. The V gene end was trimmed by 5 bases and the J gene end by 2 bases; junction bases not matched to a gene: 11. The germline V gene encodes CDR1 ENHRY and CDR2 SYGVKD. The CDR3 is made up of 16 amino acids. CDR3 amino acids: CAISRDTGTENYGYTF. CDR3 DNA: TGTGCCATCAGTAGAGATACCGGGACAGAGAACTATGGCTACACCTTC.

As for this clonotype: A read error may produce the germline difference seen at one junction end. The chain couples TRBV7-2 to TRBJ2-3, with D maybe TRBD2 (5 bases). CDR3 length equals 14 residues. Germline lookup yields CDR1 SGHTA and CDR2 FQGNSA. The CDR3 nucleotides are TGTGCCAGCAGCTTGTGTTCTAGCACAGACACGCAGTATTTT. Protein sequence: CASSLCSSTDTQYF.

Comments on this clonotype: It may be a read error: a sequence one base away is much more abundant. The chain combines TRBV9 with TRBJ1-4; TRBD1 agrees at 9 bases. The CDR3 contains 16 residues. Germline CDR1 SGDLS, CDR2 YYNGEE. The CDR3 bases are TGTGCCCGCAGCTCGGAACAGGGGGCTTTAAGTGAAAAACTGTTTTTT. Amino acid sequence: CARSSEQGALSEKLFF.

This clonotype showed up just a few times. V gene TRBV4-3 combines with J gene TRBJ2-7; the match to TRBD2 covers 8 bases. Germline assignment: CDR1 LGHNA and CDR2 YSLEER. There are 15 residues in the CDR3. The V and J ends lost 1 base and 2 bases, in that order; junction bases with no gene match: 4. DNA of the CDR3: TGCGCCAGCAGCCAAGTGTACGGGAGGGCCTACGAGCAGTACTTC. It yields the protein CASSQVYGRAYEQYF.

In DNA, the CDR3 is TGTGCCAGCTCACCGGGGCGAAGGGAGGGATACAATGAGCAGTTCTTC. Amino acid sequence: CASSPGRREGYNEQFF. This chain connects TRBV10-3 to TRBJ2-1; 7 bases line up with TRBD2. The V gene end was trimmed by 10 bases and the J gene end by 4 bases; junction bases not matched to a gene: 16. CDR3 length: 16 residues. Germline V lookup: CDR1 ENHRY, CDR2 SYGVKD.

Only a few counts were recorded for this clonotype. V usage is TRBV7-3 and J usage is TRBJ2-1; D not resolved. Germline CDR1 is SGHTA and CDR2 is FQGTGA. The V end lost 4 bases, the J end lost 6 bases, and 4 bases lay between the germline ends. The CDR3 runs to 11 residues. CDR3 bases: TGTGCCAGCAGCTCAACCAATGAGCAGTTCTTC. Residues: CASSSTNEQFF.

This clonotype was seen repeatedly, ten times or more. The chain couples TRBV10-3 to TRBJ2-7, with D tentatively TRBD1 or TRBD2 (5 bases each). Per germline, CDR1 ENHRY and CDR2 SYGVKD. Trimming took off 0 bases at V and 1 base at J, with 16 bases between the two ends. The CDR3 spans 17 residues. The CDR3 coding sequence is TGTGCCATCAGTGAGTCACTGGCCGGGGCCAATTCCTACGAGCAGTACTTC. Residues: CAISESLAGANSYEQYF.

The chain combines TRBV7-2 with TRBJ2-2, with D unresolved. The length of the CDR3 is 13 residues. With 4 bases removed from V and 0 bases from J, the gap between germline ends came to 3 bases. Germline CDR1 and CDR2: SGHTA and FQGNSA. The DNA of the CDR3 is TGTGCCAGCAGCTCCGCGAACACCGGGGAGCTGTTTTTT. Amino acid sequence: CASSSANTGELFF.

This clonotype was observed at least ten times. V is TRBV7-2 and J is TRBJ2-7, with D possibly being TRBD2 (6 bases). The germline V gene has CDR1 SGHTA and CDR2 FQGNSA. V lost 1 base and J lost 2, with 12 bases in between. This CDR3 region has 15 residues. The CDR3 nucleotides are TGTGCCAGCAGCTTAGTTAGCGGAGCTACCTACGAGCAGTACTTC. As protein: CASSLVSGATYEQYF. The complete variable domain, with remaining parts taken from reference TRBV7-2 and TRBJ2-7, reads GAGVSQSPSNKVTEKGKDVELRCDPISGHTALYWYRQSLGQGLEFLIYFQGNSAPDKSGLPSDRFSAERTGGSVSTLTIQRTQQEDSAVYLCASSLVSGATYEQYFGPGTRLTVT.

The V and J genes are TRBV19 and TRBJ1-5; D not resolved. The CDR3 has 15 amino acids. Germline V gene sequence: CDR1 LNHDA, CDR2 SQIVND (reference sequence). V was pared by 0 bases and J by 3 bases, with 9 bases between. The CDR3 bases are TGTGCCAGTAGTATAGATTTGTCAGACAATCAGCCCCAGCATTTT. Its protein product is CASSIDLSDNQPQHF.

There are a few counts of this clonotype. The chain joins TRBV7-9 to TRBJ1-2; no firm D call. CDR1 and CDR2 (germline): SEHNR, FQNEAQ (reference sequence). The CDR3 runs to 12 residues. V was pared by 11 bases and J by 7 bases, with 17 bases between. The CDR3 region has the DNA TGTGCCTGGTTGGAGGGTGCGAGTGGCTACACCTTC. It is translated as CAWLEGASGYTF.

A note on this clonotype: One end of the junction varies from germline; a read error may be responsible. The chain employs TRBV3-1 and TRBJ1-1; 7 bases are shared with TRBD1. Germline CDR1 reads LGHDT; CDR2 reads YNNKEL (reference sequence). The CDR3 runs to 14 residues. Here the CDR3 reads CASSLTQGNTEALF. CDR3 coding DNA: TGTGCCAGCAGCCTGACACAGGGGAACACTGAGGCTCTCTTT. The full variable domain, rest sourced from reference TRBV3-1 and TRBJ1-1, is DTAVSQTPKYLVTQMGNDKSIKCEQNLGHDTMYWYKQDSKKFLKIMFSYNNKELIINETVPNRFSPKSPDKAHLNLHINSLELGDSAVYFCASSLTQGNTEALFGQGTRLTVV.

The chain recombines TRBV19 with TRBJ2-7; 7 nucleotides align to TRBD1. Trimming took 1 base from V and 4 from J; bases not matched to a gene: 7. The germline V gene has CDR1 LNHDA and CDR2 SQIVND (reference sequence). This CDR3 comprises 15 residues. This chain's CDR3 is CASSIALQGTYEQYF. The CDR3 nucleotides are TGTGCCAGTAGTATAGCGTTACAGGGGACGTACGAGCAGTACTTC.

The chain recombines TRBV19 with TRBJ2-7; a possible D gene is TRBD1 (5 bases). Trimming removed 4 bases from V and 2 bases from J, with 15 bases in between. CDR1 and CDR2 from the germline V gene are LNHDA and SQIVND (reference sequence). CDR3 length equals 15 residues. This CDR3 is CASSNTKDSTYEQYF. CDR3 bases: TGTGCCAGTAGTAACACAAAAGACAGCACCTACGAGCAGTACTTC.

The chain carries TRBV5-1 and TRBJ1-2; 7 nucleotides align to TRBD1. Germline V gene data show CDR1 as SGHRS and CDR2 as YFSETQ. The CDR3 has 16 residues. V lost 0 bases to trimming and J lost 7 bases; unmatched junction nucleotides: 12. CDR3 DNA: TGCGCCAGCAGCTTGGGACAGGGTTTGGAAGCGAGTGGCTACACCTTC. This encodes CASSLGQGLEASGYTF.

This clonotype was detected ten times or more. The rearrangement uses TRBV19 and TRBJ2-5; 7 bases map to TRBD2. This CDR3 region has 13 residues. CDR1 LNHDA and CDR2 SQIVND come from the germline V gene (reference sequence). J gave up 5 bases and V 7 bases, and 7 bases lay outside the gene matches. The CDR3 loop reads CASMGTNLETQYF. In nucleotides, the CDR3 is TGTGCCAGTATGGGGACTAATCTGGAGACCCAGTACTTC.

The sample holds a few counts of this clonotype. The chain has TRBV7-3 and TRBJ2-1; D gene ambiguous. The V end was cut by 4 bases, the J end by 9 bases, with 10 bases between. CDR3 length equals 12 residues. Germline V CDR1 and CDR2: SGHTA, FQGTGA. The DNA for the CDR3 is TGTGCCAGCAGCTCAGAGGATAGTGAGCAGTTCTTC. It codes for CASSSEDSEQFF.

This clonotype has a count of ten or more. The J gene is TRBJ2-3, the V gene TRBV6-1; 11 bases fit TRBD2. This CDR3 comprises 15 residues. Germline assignment: CDR1 MNHNS and CDR2 SASEGT. With V trimmed by 8 bases and J by 2 bases, 6 bases remained unmatched. DNA of the CDR3: TGTGCCAGCCTTCGACTAGCGGGACACACAGATACGCAGTATTTT. Translated: CASLRLAGHTDTQYF.

The DNA of the CDR3 is TGTGCCAGCAGCGTAGCGAGAGAGAGGGATTCACCCCTCCACTTT. This translates into CASSVARERDSPLHF. This chain uses TRBV9 with TRBJ1-6; D is unresolved. CDR1 and CDR2 from the germline V gene are SGDLS and YYNGEE. The length of the CDR3 is 15 residues. V was cut by 0 bases and J by 8 bases, with 12 bases left in between.

This clonotype showed up many times. The gene calls are TRBV19 and TRBJ2-1, with 9 bases identical to TRBD2. With V trimmed by 8 bases and J by 7 bases, 9 bases remained unmatched. Per the germline V gene, CDR1 is LNHDA and CDR2 is SQIVND (reference sequence). This CDR3 is 14 amino acids long. CDR3 region: CASVTSGFDNEQFF. DNA for the CDR3: TGTGCCAGTGTAACTAGCGGGTTTGATAATGAGCAGTTCTTC.

This clonotype came up many times. V is TRBV10-1 and J is TRBJ2-7, with a tentative D call TRBD2 (5 bases). The CDR3 is made up of 15 amino acids. Trimming pared 5 bases from V and 0 bases from J, leaving 14 bases between. Germline V lookup: CDR1 WNHNN, CDR2 SYGVQD (reference sequence). CDR3 amino acids: CASSPCTGSSYEQYF. CDR3 nucleotide sequence: TGCGCCAGCAGTCCCTGTACGGGGAGCTCCTACGAGCAGTACTTC.

This clonotype was counted at least ten times. The chain carries TRBV27 and TRBJ2-7, with TRBD1 identical over 7 bases. J lost 0 bases, V lost 6 bases, and 8 bases had no gene match. The CDR3 consists of 15 residues. Looked up from germline, CDR1 is MNHEY and CDR2 is SMNVEV (reference sequence). The CDR3 DNA follows: TGTGCCAGCAGGAAGCAGGGACAGCTCTCCTACGAGCAGTACTTC. Translation: CASRKQGQLSYEQYF.

The chain joins TRBV5-1 to TRBJ2-3, with unresolved D. Germline values: CDR1 SGHRS, CDR2 YFSETQ. Between the trimmed V and J ends, which lost 0 bases and 6 bases, there was a span of 5 bases. The CDR3 loop spans 12 amino acids. The CDR3 bases are TGCGCCAGCAGCTTGGACGGGGATACGCAGTATTTT. It specifies CASSLDGDTQYF.

This clonotype occurred many times. The chain uses TRBV5-5 and TRBJ1-3; 9 nucleotides match TRBD1. The germline CDR1 and CDR2 sequences are SGHKS and YYEKEE (reference sequence). V shed 6 bases, J shed 3 bases, and the junction held 7 bases outside the gene matches. The length of the CDR3 is 15 residues. The CDR3 loop is CASILQGASGNTIYF. DNA of the CDR3: TGTGCCAGCATCCTACAGGGGGCAAGTGGAAACACCATATATTTT.

This clonotype was found a few times. Given a much more abundant clone one base away, this may be a read error. The chain links TRBV7-8 to TRBJ2-4; D tentatively reads TRBD1 or TRBD2 (5 bases each). The CDR3 is 15 amino acids. Germline-derived CDR1 and CDR2 are SGHVS and FQNEAQ. Between the trimmed V and J ends, which lost 4 bases and 4 bases, there was a span of 14 bases. DNA for the CDR3: TGTGCCAGCAGCTCCGGGGCTGGCGGAAAAAACATTCAGTACTTC. Amino acids: CASSSGAGGKNIQYF.